This T cell receptor (beta chain) was captured by sequencing in a study of T cell changes during pregnancy in multiple sclerosis. Germline CDR1 reads SGHNT; CDR2 reads YYREEE (reference sequence). V shed 4 bases and J shed 4 bases, with 11 bases lying between them. This CDR3 is built from 14 residues. Sequenced by immunoSEQ multiplex PCR; TCRdb stores in-frame clones only, minus some. Among some 95,000 clones listed, 85% to 95% were seen once. This chain joins TRBV5-4 and TRBJ2-2; possibly TRBD1 for D (6 bases). Sequenced material: peripheral blood, taken in the first trimester of pregnancy. The clonotype comes from a female donor with multiple sclerosis, enrolled in a pregnancy study. CDR3 amino acids: CASSHRALTGELFF. DNA of the CDR3: TGTGCCAGCAGCCACAGGGCCCTCACCGGGGAGCTGTTTTTT.